These 27 T cell receptor beta chains originate from one sample sequenced in a study of blood T cell repertoires in COVID-19 (dated by TCRdb to the early 2020s). The protocol used for the library was the immunoSEQ multiplex PCR assay. The table comes from immuneACCESS by way of TCRdb, which keeps in-frame sequences with V and J called. Part of the clones is missing from these tables; in studies checked, under half for an unresolved V gene and the rest for unknown reasons. The table for this sample lists 300,000 to 350,000 clones; roughly 85% of them were counted only once. Roughly 2% of the sample goes to the ten largest clones. Material for sequencing was PBMCs or T cells enriched from blood (not recorded which). These receptors originate from a man aged 25-45 years who had recovered from COVID-19.

V and J are TRBV15 and TRBJ1-2; tentatively, D is TRBD1 (6 bases). The CDR3 spans 14 residues. V was shortened by 2 bases and J by 8 bases, with 15 bases between the two germline ends. Germline V lookup: CDR1 LNHNV, CDR2 YYDKDF (reference sequence). CDR3 DNA sequence: TGTGCCACCAGCAGAAAGGGGGGGAAGGAGGGCTACACCTTC. Amino acid sequence: CATSRKGGKEGYTF.

The rearrangement joins TRBV5-5 to TRBJ2-1; 7 nucleotides line up with TRBD1. The CDR3 loop spans 14 amino acids. Trimming cost V 4 bases and J 10 bases; bases outside gene matches: 11. In germline, CDR1 is SGHKS, CDR2 YYEKEE (reference sequence). The CDR3 region has the DNA TGTGCCAGCAGCCGTAACACAGGGGTAGGGGAGCAGTTCTTC. This codes for CASSRNTGVGEQFF.

The genes are TRBV30 and TRBJ1-1, with 9 positions matching TRBD1. J lost 1 base, V lost 1 base, and 10 bases had no gene match. The germline V gene has CDR1 GTSNPN and CDR2 SVGIG (reference sequence). The CDR3 spans 17 residues. CDR3 bases: TGTGCCTGGAGTGGAACGGACAGGGGCCGGAGGAACACTGAAGCTTTCTTT. Translation gives CAWSGTDRGRRNTEAFF. The entire variable domain, with the rest obtained from reference TRBV30 and TRBJ1-1, is as follows: SQTIHQWPATLVQPVGSPLSLECTVEGTSNPNLYWYRQAAGRGLQLLFYSVGIGQISSEVPQNLSASRPQDRQFILSSKKLLLSDSGFYLCAWSGTDRGRRNTEAFFGQGTRLTVV.

The genes are TRBV2 and TRBJ1-1; 8 bases match TRBD1. CDR1 is SNHLY and CDR2 is FYNNEI in the germline V gene. After removal of 10 bases from V and 0 bases from J, the junction contained 13 bases not matched to a gene. The length of the CDR3 is 16 residues. CDR3 DNA: TGTGCCACGTGTCCCGGGACAGGTAGCATGAACACTGAAGCTTTCTTT. Its translation is CATCPGTGSMNTEAFF.

V gene TRBV12-3 or TRBV12-4 combines with J gene TRBJ1-2, with 7 nucleotides matching TRBD1. After removal of 6 bases from V and 7 bases from J, the junction contained 8 bases not matched to a gene. The CDR3 runs 13 residues. The CDR3 DNA reads as TGTGCCAGCAGGGGAGACAGGGACAGTGGCTACACCTTC. It is translated as CASRGDRDSGYTF.

The chain couples TRBV9 to TRBJ2-2; 7 nucleotides match TRBD2. CDR1 is SGDLS and CDR2 is YYNGEE in the germline V gene. This CDR3 has 15 amino acids. V was clipped by 4 bases and J by 0 bases; unmatched bases: 3. Written as DNA, the CDR3 is TGTGCCAGCAGCCGCGGGGGACCGAACACCGGGGAGCTGTTTTTT. Protein: CASSRGGPNTGELFF.

The chain uses TRBV5-5 and TRBJ1-1; no clear D. The CDR3 consists of 13 residues. The germline V gene has CDR1 SGHKS and CDR2 YYEKEE (reference sequence). V dropped 4 bases and J dropped 3 bases, with 10 bases sitting between them. CDR3 sequence reads: CASSPTSYTEAFF. CDR3 bases: TGTGCCAGCAGCCCTACCTCTTACACTGAAGCTTTCTTT.

The rearrangement uses TRBV6-5 and TRBJ2-1; possible D gene TRBD1, 5 bases. CDR3 length: 10 residues. Trimming took 8 bases from V and 6 from J, leaving 5 bases between them. The germline gives CDR1 MNHEY, CDR2 SVGAGI. CDR3 DNA sequence: TGTGCCAGCCAGGGCAATGAGCAGTTCTTC. The encoded protein is CASQGNEQFF.

V gene TRBV6-1 combines with J gene TRBJ2-7; 9 nucleotides line up with TRBD2. Germline CDR1 and CDR2: MNHNS and SASEGT. This CDR3 comprises 17 residues. Losses at the gene ends were 4 bases for V and 3 bases for J; bases not matched to a gene: 13. Here the CDR3 DNA reads TGTGCCAGCAGTGCTAGGAGGGATCTAGCGGGGAGCTACGAGCAGTACTTC. Amino acids: CASSARRDLAGSYEQYF.

The chain combines TRBV5-1 with TRBJ2-7; 7 positions match TRBD1. Germline assignment: CDR1 SGHRS and CDR2 YFSETQ. V lost 6 bases to trimming and J lost 2 bases; unmatched junction nucleotides: 8. CDR3 length: 14 residues. CDR3 sequence (DNA): TGCGCCAGCAAGTGGACAGGTGATACCTACGAGCAGTACTTC. Translated, it gives CASKWTGDTYEQYF.

The rearrangement links TRBV27 to TRBJ2-6; D ambiguous. The CDR3 runs 17 residues. The V end lost 0 bases, the J end lost 0 bases, and 9 bases lay between the germline ends. Germline-derived CDR1 and CDR2 are MNHEY and SMNVEV (reference sequence). The CDR3 region is CASSLSKRDSGANVLTF. In nucleotides, the CDR3 is TGTGCCAGCAGTTTATCGAAGCGAGACTCTGGGGCCAACGTCCTGACTTTC. Based on the CDR3 plus reference TRBV27 and TRBJ2-6, the full variable domain is EAQVTQNPRYLITVTGKKLTVTCSQNMNHEYMSWYRQDPGLGLRQIYYSMNVEVTDKGDVPEGYKVSRKEKRNFPLILESPSPNQTSLYFCASSLSKRDSGANVLTFGAGSRLTVL.

The count of this clone is one. The chain employs TRBV9 and TRBJ1-2; weak D call: TRBD1 (6 bases). The germline V gene encodes CDR1 SGDLS and CDR2 YYNGEE. The V and J ends lost 4 bases and 8 bases respectively, with 24 bases between them. This CDR3 comprises 16 residues. The CDR3 reads CASSRTGGGALWGYTF. DNA of the CDR3: TGTGCCAGCAGCAGGACGGGCGGGGGCGCATTGTGGGGCTACACCTTC.

The V and J genes are TRBV5-5 and TRBJ1-2; a possible D gene is TRBD1 (6 bases). The CDR3 length is 14 residues. The germline V gene encodes CDR1 SGHKS and CDR2 YYEKEE (reference sequence). V lost 3 bases and J 0 bases, leaving 9 bases between the germline ends. Written as DNA, the CDR3 is TGTGCCAGCAGCTCCCCAGGGGCTAACTATGGCTACACCTTC. This codes for CASSSPGANYGYTF.

V is TRBV19 and J is TRBJ1-5, with a weak D call TRBD1 (6 bases). This CDR3 is 16 amino acids long. Germline V gene lookup returns CDR1 LNHDA and CDR2 SQIVND (reference sequence). The ends were cut back, 0 bases at V and 7 bases at J, with 16 bases in the middle. The chain's CDR3 is CASSIDFGEGGQPQHF. In nucleotides, the CDR3 is TGTGCCAGTAGTATAGACTTCGGGGAGGGGGGACAGCCCCAGCATTTT.

This chain joins TRBV3-1 (or the pseudogene TRBV3-2) and TRBJ2-5; 15 bases match TRBD2. With 0 bases clipped from V and 0 bases from J, the junction kept 8 bases outside the gene matches. The V gene's germline CDR1 is LGHDT and CDR2 YNNKEL (reference sequence). This CDR3 spans 20 amino acids. DNA for the CDR3: TGTGCCAGCAGCCAAGATCCGGGACTAGCGGGGGGACCGTACCAAGAGACCCAGTACTTC. Amino acids: CASSQDPGLAGGPYQETQYF.

The table lists this clone with a count of one. V gene TRBV10-3 combines with J gene TRBJ2-7; 11 bases are a match to TRBD2. The germline V gene has CDR1 ENHRY and CDR2 SYGVKD. V shed 3 bases, J shed 4 bases, and the junction held 8 bases outside the gene matches. The CDR3 runs to 16 residues. In DNA, the CDR3 is TGTGCCATCAGTGACCTACCCGGGACTAGCGGTTACGAGCAGTACTTC. It translates to CAISDLPGTSGYEQYF.

This sequence joins TRBV6-6 and TRBJ2-3, with TRBD2 matching 10 bases. After removal of 3 bases from V and 5 bases from J, the junction contained 8 bases not matched to a gene. Germline V gene sequence: CDR1 MNHNY, CDR2 SVGAGI (reference sequence). This CDR3 region has 16 residues. The CDR3 region has the DNA TGTGCCAGCAGTTATAGCGGGGGGCGAGGGGGAGATACGCAGTATTTT. Translated, it gives CASSYSGGRGGDTQYF.

This sequence joins TRBV15 and TRBJ1-3, with a tentative D call TRBD1 (6 bases). The CDR3 has 15 residues. In germline, CDR1 is LNHNV, CDR2 YYDKDF (reference sequence). V gave up 5 bases and J gave up 0 bases, with 11 bases separating them. DNA of the CDR3: TGTGCCACCAGCGCCCGCAGGGGCTCTGGAAACACCATATATTTT. Amino acid sequence: CATSARRGSGNTIYF.

This clone was counted once. This chain's CDR3 is CASSGKGDSNGYTF. In DNA, the CDR3 is TGTGCCAGCAGCGGAAAGGGAGACTCGAATGGCTACACCTTC. This chain uses TRBV9 with TRBJ1-2; D call uncertain. The V and J ends lost 3 bases and 6 bases respectively, with 15 bases between them. Germline values: CDR1 SGDLS, CDR2 YYNGEE. The CDR3 length is 14 residues.

This chain connects TRBV4-1 to TRBJ1-2, with D perhaps matching TRBD1 (5 bases). Germline CDR1 is MGHRA and CDR2 is YSYEKL. V shed 0 bases and J shed 2 bases, with 13 bases lying between them. This CDR3 has 16 amino acids. The CDR3 protein is CASSQDLAGGNYGYTF. For the CDR3, the DNA is TGCGCCAGCAGCCAAGATTTAGCGGGGGGGAACTATGGCTACACCTTC.

V and J are TRBV28 and TRBJ1-2; tentatively, D is TRBD1 (6 bases). Trimming stripped 6 bases from V and 5 bases from J, with 25 bases between. The CDR3 is 17 residues long. Per germline, CDR1 MDHEN and CDR2 SYDVKM. CDR3 residues: CASRAGGQPDSLYGYTF. The CDR3 DNA reads as TGTGCCAGCAGAGCGGGGGGCCAGCCGGACAGCCTTTATGGCTACACCTTC.

The chain carries TRBV4-1 and TRBJ2-7, with D unresolved. Trimming stripped 1 base from V and 1 base from J, with 8 bases between. Looked up from germline, CDR1 is MGHRA and CDR2 is YSYEKL. The CDR3 is made up of 14 amino acids. Here the CDR3 DNA reads TGCGCCAGCAGCCAAGTGTACGAGTCCTACGAGCAGTACTTC. Amino acids: CASSQVYESYEQYF.

This chain connects TRBV7-2 to TRBJ2-7; D remains unclear. Trimming stripped 1 base from V and 7 bases from J, with 11 bases between. The CDR3 contains 13 residues. Germline lookup yields CDR1 SGHTA and CDR2 FQGNSA. The CDR3 DNA reads as TGTGCCAGCAGCTTAGGATTCTTGCGGGAGCAGTACTTC. Protein sequence: CASSLGFLREQYF.

Remarks on this clone: The sample has other DNA sequences that encode this CDR3 too. The rearrangement uses TRBV10-3 and TRBJ1-3; 7 positions agree with TRBD1. The CDR3 is 13 amino acids. Per the germline V gene, CDR1 is ENHRY and CDR2 is SYGVKD. V shed 6 bases and J 2 bases; nucleotides not matched to a gene: 1. DNA for the CDR3: TGTGCCATCAGCGGGACAGCTGGAAACACCATATATTTT. This encodes CAISGTAGNTIYF.

V and J are TRBV7-9 and TRBJ2-4; 8 nucleotides match TRBD2. Germline CDR1 SEHNR, CDR2 FQNEAQ (reference sequence). After removal of 5 bases from V and 5 bases from J, the junction contained 8 bases not matched to a gene. CDR3 length: 15 residues. CDR3 in amino acids: CASSRPGLDQNIQYF. The CDR3 DNA reads as TGTGCCAGCAGCAGACCGGGACTAGACCAAAACATTCAGTACTTC. Full variable domain (missing parts from reference TRBV7-9 and TRBJ2-4): DTGVSQNPRHKITKRGQNVTFRCDPISEHNRLYWYRQTLGQGPEFLTYFQNEAQLEKSRLLSDRFSAERPKGSFSTLEIQRTEQGDSAMYLCASSRPGLDQNIQYFGAGTRLSVL.

The chain combines TRBV2 with TRBJ1-2; D perhaps matches TRBD1 (5 bases). Germline V lookup: CDR1 SNHLY, CDR2 FYNNEI. This CDR3 spans 14 amino acids. Between the trimmed V and J ends, which lost 0 bases and 6 bases, there was a span of 11 bases. The CDR3 region has the DNA TGTGCCAGCAGTGAAGCGCGGGGGTTGGATGGCTACACCTTC. Its protein is CASSEARGLDGYTF.

This chain joins TRBV7-3 and TRBJ2-2; TRBD2 is a possible D gene (5 bases). This CDR3 is 13 amino acids long. Germline assignment: CDR1 SGHTA and CDR2 FQGTGA. The ends were cut back, 5 bases at V and 7 bases at J, with 11 bases in the middle. The CDR3 reads CASSPGSDGELFF. The CDR3 nucleotides are TGTGCCAGCAGCCCGGGATCGGACGGGGAGCTGTTTTTT.